This T cell receptor beta chain stems from a study of cytomegalovirus exposure and HLA in healthy donors. For the study at large: Genetic ancestry analysis placed 81% of the 350 to 500 donors that were genotyped in the Caucasian-associated cluster. General study points: TRBV6-2, TRBV6-3 and some other V segments were unresolvable in 87-base-pair reads.

Note on this clone: Its target is unknown.

This CDR3 has 14 residues. V dropped 4 bases and J dropped 6; count of bases not matched to a gene: 5. Per the germline V gene, CDR1 is MGHRA and CDR2 is YSYEKL. A multiplex PCR was run with 60 Vbeta primers and 13 Jbeta primers. The repertoire was sequenced with immunoSEQ multiplex PCR; TCRdb's copy has only in-frame clones and lacks some. The sample contains some 65,000 clones, around four fifths of which appear only once. The chain employs TRBV4-1 and TRBJ2-1; TRBD1 aligns across 8 bases. This TCR was recovered from a girl between 10 and 17 years old in good health and CMV-seropositive. The specimen sequenced was PBMCs. The CDR3 nucleotides are TGCGCCAGCAGCCTAGGACAGGGAGGCAATGAGCAGTTCTTC. As protein: CASSLGQGGNEQFF.